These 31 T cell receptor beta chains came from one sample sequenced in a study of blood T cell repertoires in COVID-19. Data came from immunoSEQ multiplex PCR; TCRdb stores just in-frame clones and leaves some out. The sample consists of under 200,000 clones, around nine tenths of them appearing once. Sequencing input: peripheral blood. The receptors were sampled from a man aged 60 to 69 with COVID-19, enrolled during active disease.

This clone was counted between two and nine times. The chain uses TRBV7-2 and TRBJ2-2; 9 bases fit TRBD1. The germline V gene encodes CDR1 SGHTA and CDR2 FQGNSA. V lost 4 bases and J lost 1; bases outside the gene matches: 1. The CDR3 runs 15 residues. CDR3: CASSWGQGNTGELFF. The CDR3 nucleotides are TGTGCCAGCAGCTGGGGACAGGGGAACACCGGGGAGCTGTTTTTT.

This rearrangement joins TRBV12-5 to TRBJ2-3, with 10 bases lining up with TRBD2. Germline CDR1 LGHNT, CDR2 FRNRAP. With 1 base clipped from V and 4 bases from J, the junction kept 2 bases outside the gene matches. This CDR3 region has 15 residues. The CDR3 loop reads CASGLERGGADTQYF. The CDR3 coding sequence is TGTGCTAGTGGTTTGGAGCGGGGGGGCGCAGATACGCAGTATTTT.

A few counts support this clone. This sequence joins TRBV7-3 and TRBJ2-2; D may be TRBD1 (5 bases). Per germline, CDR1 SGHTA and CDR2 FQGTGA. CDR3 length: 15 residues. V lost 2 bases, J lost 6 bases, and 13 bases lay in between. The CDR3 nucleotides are TGTGCCAGCAGCTTAGCCAGGGCCCCCTCCGGGGAGCTGTTTTTT. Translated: CASSLARAPSGELFF.

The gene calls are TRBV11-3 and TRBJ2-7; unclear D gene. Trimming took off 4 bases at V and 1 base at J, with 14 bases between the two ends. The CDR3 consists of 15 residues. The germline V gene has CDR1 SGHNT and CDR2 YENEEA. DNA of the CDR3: TGTGCCAGCAGCTCGACTGCAATGATATCCTACGAGCAGTACTTC. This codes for CASSSTAMISYEQYF.

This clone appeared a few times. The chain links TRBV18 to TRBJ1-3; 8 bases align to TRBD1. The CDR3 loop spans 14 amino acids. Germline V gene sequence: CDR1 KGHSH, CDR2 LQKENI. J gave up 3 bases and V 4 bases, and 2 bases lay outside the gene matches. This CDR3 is CASSLDRDGNTIYF. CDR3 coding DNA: TGTGCCAGCTCACTGGACAGGGATGGAAACACCATATATTTT.

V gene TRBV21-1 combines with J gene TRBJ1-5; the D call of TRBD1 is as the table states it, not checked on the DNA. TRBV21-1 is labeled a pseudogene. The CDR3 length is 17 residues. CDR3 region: CASRHRDRVVRNQPQHF. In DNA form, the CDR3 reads TGTGCCAGCAGACATCGGGACAGGGTTGTTCGCAATCAGCCCCAGCATTTT.

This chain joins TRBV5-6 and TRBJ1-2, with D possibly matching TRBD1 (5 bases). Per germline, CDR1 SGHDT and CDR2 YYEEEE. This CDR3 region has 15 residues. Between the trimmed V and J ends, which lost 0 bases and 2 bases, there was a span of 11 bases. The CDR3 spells CASSLGQLNNYGYTF. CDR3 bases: TGTGCCAGCAGCTTGGGACAGTTAAACAACTATGGCTACACCTTC.

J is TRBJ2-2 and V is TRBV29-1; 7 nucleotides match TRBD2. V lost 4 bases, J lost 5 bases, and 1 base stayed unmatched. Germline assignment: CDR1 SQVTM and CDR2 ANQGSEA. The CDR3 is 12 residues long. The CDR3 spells CSVGGGTGELFF. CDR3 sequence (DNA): TGCAGCGTTGGGGGGGGAACCGGGGAGCTGTTTTTT.

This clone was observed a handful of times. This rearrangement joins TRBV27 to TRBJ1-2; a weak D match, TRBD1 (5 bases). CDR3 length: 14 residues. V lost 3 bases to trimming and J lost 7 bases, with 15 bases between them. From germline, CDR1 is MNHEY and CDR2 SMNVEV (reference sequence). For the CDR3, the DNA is TGTGCCAGCAGTTTTCGGGGACTTGAGGGTGGCTACACCTTC. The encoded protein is CASSFRGLEGGYTF.

The CDR3 sequence: CASSPAGGAGNQPQHF. For the CDR3, the DNA is TGTGCCAGCAGTCCCGCCGGGGGGGCAGGCAATCAGCCCCAGCATTTT. The genes are TRBV28 and TRBJ1-5; D is perhaps TRBD1 (6 bases). The CDR3 extends over 16 amino acids. The germline CDR1 and CDR2 sequences are MDHEN and SYDVKM. Trimming shortened V by 5 bases and J by 2 bases, and 16 bases separated the two germline ends.

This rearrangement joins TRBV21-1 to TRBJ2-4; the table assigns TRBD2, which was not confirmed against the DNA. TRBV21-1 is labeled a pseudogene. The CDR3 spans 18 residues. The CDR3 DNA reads TGTGCCAGCAGCAAAGCCCATGCCGCGGGGAAAGCCAAAAACATTCAGTACTTC. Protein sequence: CASSKAHAAGKAKNIQYF.

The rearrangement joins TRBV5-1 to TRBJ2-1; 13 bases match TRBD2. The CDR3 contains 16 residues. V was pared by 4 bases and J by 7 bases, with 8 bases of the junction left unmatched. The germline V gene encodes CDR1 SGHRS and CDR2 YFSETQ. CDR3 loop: CASSNTLAGGLNEQFF. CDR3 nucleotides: TGCGCCAGCAGCAATACACTAGCGGGAGGGCTAAATGAGCAGTTCTTC.

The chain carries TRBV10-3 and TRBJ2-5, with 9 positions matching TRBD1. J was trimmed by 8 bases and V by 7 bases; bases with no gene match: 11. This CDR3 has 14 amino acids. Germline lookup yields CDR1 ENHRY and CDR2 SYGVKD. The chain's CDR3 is CAIKAEGQGHTQYF. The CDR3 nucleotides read TGTGCCATCAAGGCGGAGGGACAGGGCCATACCCAGTACTTC.

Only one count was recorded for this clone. The CDR3 spells CASSSGTANNSPLHF. DNA of the CDR3: TGTGCCAGCAGCTCCGGGACAGCTAATAATTCACCCCTCCACTTT. The V gene is TRBV5-8, the J gene TRBJ1-6; 7 bases are shared with TRBD1. The CDR3 consists of 15 residues. V trimming: 3 bases; J trimming: 5 bases; junction bases outside the gene matches: 5. The germline CDR1 and CDR2 sequences are SGHTS and YDEGEE.

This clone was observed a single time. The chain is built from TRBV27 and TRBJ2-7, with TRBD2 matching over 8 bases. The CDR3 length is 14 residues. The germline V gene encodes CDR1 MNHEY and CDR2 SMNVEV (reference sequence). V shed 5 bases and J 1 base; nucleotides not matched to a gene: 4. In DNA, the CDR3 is TGTGCCAGCAGTGCGGGGGGCATTTCCTACGAGCAGTACTTC. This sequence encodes CASSAGGISYEQYF.

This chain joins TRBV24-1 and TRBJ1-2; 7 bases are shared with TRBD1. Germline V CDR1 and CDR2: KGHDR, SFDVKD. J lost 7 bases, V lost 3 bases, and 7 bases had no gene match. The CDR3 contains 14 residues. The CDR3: CATSDPRQGGGYTF. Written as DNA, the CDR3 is TGTGCCACCAGTGATCCAAGACAGGGAGGTGGCTACACCTTC.

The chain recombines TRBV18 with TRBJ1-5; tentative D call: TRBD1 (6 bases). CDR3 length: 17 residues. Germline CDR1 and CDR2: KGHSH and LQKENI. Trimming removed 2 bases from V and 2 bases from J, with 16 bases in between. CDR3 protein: CASSPLSDRSGNQPQHF. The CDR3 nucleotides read TGTGCCAGCTCACCATTATCGGACAGATCCGGCAATCAGCCCCAGCATTTT.

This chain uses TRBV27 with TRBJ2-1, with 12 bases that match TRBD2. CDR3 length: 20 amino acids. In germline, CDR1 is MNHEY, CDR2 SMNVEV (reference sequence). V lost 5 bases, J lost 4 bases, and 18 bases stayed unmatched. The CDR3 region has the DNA TGTGCCAGCAGTCGTGGACTAGCGGGGAATTCCCGAAAAATTTACAATGAGCAGTTCTTC. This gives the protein CASSRGLAGNSRKIYNEQFF.

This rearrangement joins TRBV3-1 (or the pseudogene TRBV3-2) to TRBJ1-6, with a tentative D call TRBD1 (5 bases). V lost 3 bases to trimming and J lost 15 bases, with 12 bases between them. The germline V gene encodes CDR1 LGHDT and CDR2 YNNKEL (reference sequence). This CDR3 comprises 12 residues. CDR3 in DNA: TGTGCCAGCAGCCATCCCCAGGGATACCTCCACTTT. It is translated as CASSHPQGYLHF.

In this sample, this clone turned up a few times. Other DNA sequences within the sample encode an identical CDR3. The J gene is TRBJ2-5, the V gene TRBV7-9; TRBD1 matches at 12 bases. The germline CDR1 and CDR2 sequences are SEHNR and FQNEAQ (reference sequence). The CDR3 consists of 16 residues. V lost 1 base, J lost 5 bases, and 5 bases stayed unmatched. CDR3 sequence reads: CASSLGGTGGRETQYF. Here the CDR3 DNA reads TGTGCCAGCAGCTTAGGTGGGACAGGGGGCCGTGAGACCCAGTACTTC.

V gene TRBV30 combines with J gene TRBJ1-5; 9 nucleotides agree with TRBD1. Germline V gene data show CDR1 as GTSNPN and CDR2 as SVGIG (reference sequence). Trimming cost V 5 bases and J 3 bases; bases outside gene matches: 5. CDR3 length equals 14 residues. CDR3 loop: CAWGGQGNNQPQHF. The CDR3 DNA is TGTGCCTGGGGTGGACAGGGGAACAATCAGCCCCAGCATTTT. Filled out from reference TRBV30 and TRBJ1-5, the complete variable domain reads SQTIHQWPATLVQPVGSPLSLECTVEGTSNPNLYWYRQAAGRGLQLLFYSVGIGQISSEVPQNLSASRPQDRQFILSSKKLLLSDSGFYLCAWGGQGNNQPQHFGDGTRLSIL.

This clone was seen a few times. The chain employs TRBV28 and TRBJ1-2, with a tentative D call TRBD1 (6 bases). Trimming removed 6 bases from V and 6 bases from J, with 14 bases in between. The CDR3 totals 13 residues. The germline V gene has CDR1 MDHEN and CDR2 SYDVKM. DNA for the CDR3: TGTGCCAGCAGGCTCACAGGGTCAGATGGCTACACCTTC. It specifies CASRLTGSDGYTF.

CDR3 sequence: CATSRDTRGGSEETQYF. CDR3 in DNA: TGTGCCACCAGCAGAGATACTCGCGGGGGGTCGGAAGAGACCCAGTACTTC. The V and J genes are TRBV15 and TRBJ2-5; 8 nucleotides align to TRBD2. Germline assignment: CDR1 LNHNV and CDR2 YYDKDF (reference sequence). V was clipped by 0 bases and J by 3 bases; unmatched bases: 9. This CDR3 region has 17 residues.

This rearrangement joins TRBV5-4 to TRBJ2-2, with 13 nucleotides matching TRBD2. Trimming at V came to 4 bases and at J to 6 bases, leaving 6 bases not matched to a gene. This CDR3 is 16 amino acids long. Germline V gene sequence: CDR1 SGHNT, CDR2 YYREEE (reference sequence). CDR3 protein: CASSPRTSGSPGELFF. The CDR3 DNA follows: TGTGCCAGCAGCCCGCGGACTAGCGGGAGTCCCGGGGAGCTGTTTTTT.

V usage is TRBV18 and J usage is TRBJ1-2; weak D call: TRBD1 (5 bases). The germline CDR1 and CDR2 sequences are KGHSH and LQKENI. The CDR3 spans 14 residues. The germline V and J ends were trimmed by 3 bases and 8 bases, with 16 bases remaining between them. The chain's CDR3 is CASSPSRDLEGYTF. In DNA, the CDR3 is TGTGCCAGCTCACCCTCTCGGGACTTGGAAGGCTACACCTTC. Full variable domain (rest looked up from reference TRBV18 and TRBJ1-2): NAGVMQNPRHLVRRRGQEARLRCSPMKGHSHVYWYRQLPEEGLKFMVYLQKENIIDESGMPKERFSAEFPKEGPSILRIQQVVRGDSAAYFCASSPSRDLEGYTFGSGTRLTVV.

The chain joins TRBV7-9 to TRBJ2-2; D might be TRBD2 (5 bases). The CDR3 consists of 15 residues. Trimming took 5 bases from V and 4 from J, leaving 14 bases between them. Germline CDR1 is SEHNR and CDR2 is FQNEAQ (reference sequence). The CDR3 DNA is TGTGCCAGCAGCCCCGCGGGTTTCGGCACCGGGGAGCTGTTTTTT. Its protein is CASSPAGFGTGELFF.

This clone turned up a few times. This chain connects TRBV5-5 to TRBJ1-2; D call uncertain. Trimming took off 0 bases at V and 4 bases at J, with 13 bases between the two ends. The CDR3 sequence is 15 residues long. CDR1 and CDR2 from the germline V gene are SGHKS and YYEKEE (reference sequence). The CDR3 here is CASSLERIGSYGYTF. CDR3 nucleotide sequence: TGTGCCAGCAGCTTGGAACGGATAGGGAGCTATGGCTACACCTTC.

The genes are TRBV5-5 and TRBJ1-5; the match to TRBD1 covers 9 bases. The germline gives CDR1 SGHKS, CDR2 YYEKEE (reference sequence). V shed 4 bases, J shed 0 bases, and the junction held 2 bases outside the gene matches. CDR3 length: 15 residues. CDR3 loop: CASSRTGASNQPQHF. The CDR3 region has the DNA TGTGCCAGCAGCCGGACAGGGGCTAGCAATCAGCCCCAGCATTTT.

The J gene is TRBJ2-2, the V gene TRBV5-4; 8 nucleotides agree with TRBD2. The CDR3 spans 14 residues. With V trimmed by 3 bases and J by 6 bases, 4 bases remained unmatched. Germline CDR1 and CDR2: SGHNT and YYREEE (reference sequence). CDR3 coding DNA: TGTGCCAGCAGCTCCCCCGGGAGGGCCGGGGAGCTGTTTTTT. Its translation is CASSSPGRAGELFF.

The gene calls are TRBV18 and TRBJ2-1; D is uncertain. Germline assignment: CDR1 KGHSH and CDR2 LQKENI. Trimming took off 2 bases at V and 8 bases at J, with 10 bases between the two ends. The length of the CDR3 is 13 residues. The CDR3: CASSPARLHEQFF. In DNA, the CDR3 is TGTGCCAGCTCACCAGCCAGGTTACATGAGCAGTTCTTC.

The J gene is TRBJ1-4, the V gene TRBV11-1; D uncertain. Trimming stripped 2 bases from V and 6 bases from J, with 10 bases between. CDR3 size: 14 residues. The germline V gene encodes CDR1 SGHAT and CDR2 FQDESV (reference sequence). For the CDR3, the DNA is TGTGCCAGCAGCTTAAACGAAGGAGATGAAAAACTGTTTTTT. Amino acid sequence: CASSLNEGDEKLFF.